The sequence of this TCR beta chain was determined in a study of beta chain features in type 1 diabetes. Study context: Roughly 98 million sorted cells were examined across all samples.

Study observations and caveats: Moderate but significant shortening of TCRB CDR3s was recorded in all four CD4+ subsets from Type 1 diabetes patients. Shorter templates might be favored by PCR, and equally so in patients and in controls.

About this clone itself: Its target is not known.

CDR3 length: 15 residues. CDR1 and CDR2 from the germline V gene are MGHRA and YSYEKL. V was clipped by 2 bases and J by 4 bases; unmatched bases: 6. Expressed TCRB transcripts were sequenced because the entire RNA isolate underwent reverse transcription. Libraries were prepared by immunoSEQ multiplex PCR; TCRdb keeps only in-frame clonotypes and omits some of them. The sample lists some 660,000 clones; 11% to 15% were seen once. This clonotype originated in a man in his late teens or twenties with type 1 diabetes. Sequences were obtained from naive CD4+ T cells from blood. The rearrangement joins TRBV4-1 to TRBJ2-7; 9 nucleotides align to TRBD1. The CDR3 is CASSQPGTGIYEQYF. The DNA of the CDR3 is TGCGCCAGCAGCCAACCCGGGACAGGGATTTACGAGCAGTACTTC.